The rows below give T cell receptor beta chains drawn from one sample of a study of blood T cell repertoires in COVID-19. TCRdb keeps only in-frame clones here, not all; method: immunoSEQ multiplex PCR. This sample carries fewer than 85,000 clones, about 88% of them seen once, and the ten largest clones take about 8.2%. The sample consisted of peripheral blood. The receptor source for this set is a human donor in a cohort sampled during active COVID-19. Each CDR3 is given with its conserved first and last residue. D genes are given only for firm matches. For some rows the clone size is stated as once, few or many, or as a class when expanded; others skip it.

j_gene | d_gene | v_gene | abundance | CDR3nt | CDR3aa
TRBJ1-1 | NA | TRBV9 | NA | TGTGCCAGCAGTGAGGGCCCGGGAACTGAAGCTTTCTTT | CASSEGPGTEAFF
TRBJ2-7 | NA | TRBV5-5 | NA | TGTGCCAGCAGCTTGGGGGTGGCAGGTGCGGGCTGGGTCCACGAGCAGTACTTC | CASSLGVAGAGWVHEQYF
TRBJ1-6 | TRBD1 | TRBV30 | NA | TGTGCCGCGGGACAGTATAATTCACCCCTCCACTTT | CAAGQYNSPLHF
TRBJ2-3 | TRBD2 | TRBV7-2 | NA | TGTGCCAGCAGCTTACCCCCTAGCGGGGTGACAGATACGCAGTATTTT | CASSLPPSGVTDTQYF
TRBJ2-3 | NA | TRBV29-1 | NA | TGCAGCGTGGGGGCCGATAGCACAGATACGCAGTATTTT | CSVGADSTDTQYF
TRBJ1-1 | NA | TRBV7-9 | NA | TGTGCCAGCAGCTTAGTGGGCATGAACACTGAAGCTTTCTTT | CASSLVGMNTEAFF
TRBJ2-7 | NA | TRBV27 | once | TGTGCCAGCAGTAAGGGGACATTATACGAGCAGTACTTC | CASSKGTLYEQYF
TRBJ2-2 | NA | TRBV27 | NA | TGTGCCAGCAGTTTCCAGGGATTCCTGGCCGGGGAGCTGTTTTTT | CASSFQGFLAGELFF
TRBJ1-1 | TRBD1 | TRBV6-5 | NA | TGTGCCAGCAGGGGGACAGGCCACACTGAAGCTTTCTTT | CASRGTGHTEAFF
TRBJ1-1 | NA | TRBV18 | NA | TGTGCCAGCTCACCACGGGGCGGAGAAGCTTTCTTT | CASSPRGGEAFF
TRBJ1-4 | NA | TRBV7-8 | NA | TGTGCCAGCAGCTCTCGGGAGTGGGAAAAACTGTTTTTT | CASSSREWEKLFF
TRBJ1-5 | NA | TRBV3-1/TRBV3-2 | few | TGTGCCAGCAGTCAAACAGGAAGCAATCAGCCCCAGCATTTT | CASSQTGSNQPQHF
TRBJ2-1 | NA | TRBV7-7 | few | TGTGCTAGCAGCCCGACTGGCGACTCCTACAATGAGCAGTTCTTC | CASSPTGDSYNEQFF
TRBJ1-3 | NA | TRBV6-5 | NA | TGTGCCAGCAAATCCTGGGAGTCGTCTGGAAACACCATATATTTT | CASKSWESSGNTIYF
TRBJ2-7 | NA | TRBV7-8 | NA | TGTGCCAGCAGCCTGGGACACCCCGCCGAGCAGTACTTC | CASSLGHPAEQYF
TRBJ2-7 | NA | TRBV5-1 | NA | TGCGCCAGCAGCCCTGGAACAGGCGTCTCCTACGAGCAGTACTTC | CASSPGTGVSYEQYF
TRBJ2-1 | NA | TRBV28 | NA | TGTGCCAGCAGTTCCGCGCGTCCAGGGGGGATCGATGAGCAGTTCTTC | CASSSARPGGIDEQFF
TRBJ2-2 | NA | TRBV24-1 | NA | TGTGCCACCTCTTTGGCTGGCGGGACCACCGGGGAGCTGTTTTTT | CATSLAGGTTGELFF
TRBJ1-3 | NA | TRBV4-1 | NA | TGCGCCAGCAGCCAAGATAATACGGGTCGTGGCGGGGGAAACACCATATATTTT | CASSQDNTGRGGGNTIYF
TRBJ1-4 | NA | TRBV19 | NA | TGTGCCAGTAGTATAGATCGGCGGACAGAGGGGGAAAAACTGTTTTTT | CASSIDRRTEGEKLFF
TRBJ2-7 | NA | TRBV6-5 | NA | TGTGCCAGCAGTTCACACTACGAGCAGTACTTC | CASSSHYEQYF
TRBJ2-3 | NA | TRBV4-1 | NA | TGCGCCAGCAGCCAAGACCCTAGTTTGGATACGCAGTATTTT | CASSQDPSLDTQYF
TRBJ1-6 | NA | TRBV7-9 | NA | TGTGCCAGCAGCTTAGGCGGGCCACCCCTCCACTTT | CASSLGGPPLHF
TRBJ2-7 | TRBD1 | TRBV19 | NA | TGTGCCAGTAGTATGAAACACAGGGGGCACGAGCAGTACTTC | CASSMKHRGHEQYF
TRBJ2-7 | NA | TRBV4-2 | NA | TGTGCCAGCAGCCAAGGAGTCGGGTCCTACGAGCAGTACTTC | CASSQGVGSYEQYF
TRBJ1-2 | TRBD1 | TRBV14 | NA | TGTGCCAGCAGCCAAACGACAGGGTATTATGGCTACACCTTC | CASSQTTGYYGYTF
TRBJ2-3 | NA | TRBV3-1/TRBV3-2 | NA | TGTGCCAGCAGCCAAGGAGGGACAACCCGCACAGATACGCAGTATTTT | CASSQGGTTRTDTQYF
TRBJ1-1 | NA | TRBV7-9 | NA | TGTGCCAGCAGCTTTTCCAGGGGAGCGAACACTGAAGCTTTCTTT | CASSFSRGANTEAFF
TRBJ2-1 | TRBD1 | TRBV5-1 | NA | TGCGCCAGCAGCTCCGAGGGACAGTGGTCTGATGAGCAGTTCTTC | CASSSEGQWSDEQFF
TRBJ1-2 | NA | TRBV7-9 | NA | TGTGCCAGCAGCCCCGGACAGATCATCTATGGCTACACCTTC | CASSPGQIIYGYTF
TRBJ1-1 | NA | TRBV19 | NA | TGTGCCAGTAGTATCGGGATCGAGGGCACTGAAGCTTTCTTT | CASSIGIEGTEAFF
TRBJ2-7 | TRBD2 | TRBV28 | NA | TGTGCCAGCAGTTTCTTAAGCGGGGCTAAATCCTACGAGCAGTACTTC | CASSFLSGAKSYEQYF
TRBJ1-2 | TRBD1 | TRBV19 | NA | TGTGCCAGTAGTCCGGGGACAGGAAACTATGGCTACACCTTC | CASSPGTGNYGYTF
TRBJ1-1 | NA | TRBV12-3/TRBV12-4 | NA | TGTGCCAGCAGTTTGTCAGAGAACACTGAAGCTTTCTTT | CASSLSENTEAFF
TRBJ2-1 | TRBD2 | TRBV19 | NA | TGTGCCAGTAGTATGACTAGCGGGGGGGCCGGTGGAAGGAATGAGCAGTTCTTC | CASSMTSGGAGGRNEQFF
TRBJ2-1 | NA | TRBV27 | NA | TGTGCCAGCAGTTTCTTGGCAAACAATGAGCAGTTCTTC | CASSFLANNEQFF
TRBJ1-6 | TRBD1 | TRBV28 | NA | TGTGCCAGCAGTGGCGGGACAGGAAGAAATTCACCCCTCCACTTT | CASSGGTGRNSPLHF
TRBJ1-2 | NA | TRBV4-1 | NA | TGCGCCAGCAGCCAAGATAGACAGAGAAACTATGGCTACACCTTC | CASSQDRQRNYGYTF
TRBJ1-5 | NA | TRBV28 | NA | TGTGCCAGCAGTGACGGACATCGGCCGAATCAGCCCCAGCATTTT | CASSDGHRPNQPQHF
TRBJ1-4 | TRBD1 | TRBV30 | NA | TGTGCCTGGAGTGCGGGGACAGCTAATGAAAAACTGTTTTTT | CAWSAGTANEKLFF
TRBJ1-4 | TRBD1 | TRBV7-6 | NA | TGTGCCAGCCGGGGGACAGGGTATGAAAAACTGTTTTTT | CASRGTGYEKLFF
TRBJ2-5 | TRBD2 | TRBV2 | NA | TGTGCCAGCAGTAATGGCGGGAGGGAGGGAGAGACCCAGTACTTC | CASSNGGREGETQYF
TRBJ1-1 | NA | TRBV19 | NA | TGTGCCAGTAGTACTGCCCGAGCGAGCCAGGCTTTCTTT | CASSTARASQAFF
TRBJ1-1 | NA | TRBV19 | NA | TGTGCCAGTAGGGGCCGGGAGTACACTGAAGCTTTCTTT | CASRGREYTEAFF
TRBJ1-2 | NA | TRBV3-1/TRBV3-2 | NA | TGTGCCAGCAGCCAACAGGGTCTCGGCGGCTACACCTTC | CASSQQGLGGYTF
TRBJ2-7 | NA | TRBV10-3 | NA | TGTGCCATCAGTGAGTTAACCGGGACCTACGAGCAGTACTTC | CAISELTGTYEQYF